This T cell receptor (beta chain) was retrieved from a study of immune heterogeneity within non-small cell lung tumors. As for the study in general: 4 squamous cell carcinomas, some 11 non-squamous carcinomas and 1 not otherwise specified made up the tumors.

TCR beta CDR3 regions came from multiplex PCR with 32 forward V and 13 reverse J primers. TCRdb re-derived calls from the multiplex PCR reads in MiXCR, one entry per CDR3 protein. The table shows some 31,000 distinct CDR3 sequences, with 28% occurring only once. Template was bulk tumor genomic DNA, about 550 ng per sample. Several biopsies per primary tumor were taken during surgery, spaced as far apart as possible. The study enrolled patients with untreated, newly diagnosed non-small cell lung cancer who underwent curative surgery. Whole-study results and caveats: Clonality of local T cells correlated moderately but significantly with local tumor mutational burden (R around 0.32). Identical dominant CDR3 beta clonotypes recurred across a patient's tumor sites, together with site-unique high-frequency clones. Across individual patients, the high-frequency T-cell receptor beta clonotypes were largely distinct.

Trimming took off 5 bases at V and 2 bases at J, with 12 bases between the two ends. The CDR3 length is 14 residues. Germline values: CDR1 SGHTA, CDR2 FQGNSA. This clonotype was observed a handful of times. Its specificity is unknown. The J gene is TRBJ1-1, the V gene TRBV7-2; D unresolved. The sequencing input was lung tumor tissue. The source of this sequence is a man aged 40-49 years with non-small cell lung cancer. The CDR3 nucleotides read TGTGCCAGCAGCCTCCTTAGGGCAAACACTGAAGCTTTCTTT. This translates into CASSLLRANTEAFF.